This entry features one T cell receptor beta chain sequence. The sample is drawn from a study of PD-L1 blockade in urothelial cancer. The protocol was immunoSEQ multiplex PCR, while the TCRdb copy is restricted to in-frame clones and leaves out a portion. The sample yields tens of thousands of clones, 84% seen once. Germline CDR1 and CDR2: MGHRA and YSYEKL. The CDR3 length is 21 residues. Germline trimming cut 0 bases from V and 5 bases from J; bases unmatched to any gene: 14. Time point denoted: pretreatment peripheral blood. The source was PBMCs, collected around atezolizumab (anti-PD-L1) treatment. This receptor was obtained from a man aged 60-69 years with urothelial cancer. J is TRBJ2-2 and V is TRBV4-1, with 14 bases fitting TRBD2. The CDR3 nucleotides read TGCGCCAGCAGCCAAGAAGCTCAAGGACTAGCGGGAGGAATAAGGACCGGGGAGCTGTTTTTT. This translates into CASSQEAQGLAGGIRTGELFF.